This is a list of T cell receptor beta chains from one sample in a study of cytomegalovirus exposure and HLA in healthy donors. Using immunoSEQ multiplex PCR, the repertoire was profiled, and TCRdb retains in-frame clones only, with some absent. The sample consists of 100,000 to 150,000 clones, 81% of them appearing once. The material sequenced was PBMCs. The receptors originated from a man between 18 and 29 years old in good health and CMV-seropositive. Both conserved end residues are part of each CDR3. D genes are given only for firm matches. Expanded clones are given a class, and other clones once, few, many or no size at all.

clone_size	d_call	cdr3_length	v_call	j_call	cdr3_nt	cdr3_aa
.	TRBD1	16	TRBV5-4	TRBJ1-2	TGTGCCAGCAGCTGGGTTCTTGGACAGGGGGACTATGGCTACACCTTC	CASSWVLGQGDYGYTF
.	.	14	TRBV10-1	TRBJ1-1	TGCGCCAGCAGTGAGGGGGGCTTGAACACTGAAGCTTTCTTT	CASSEGGLNTEAFF
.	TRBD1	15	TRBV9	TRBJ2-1	TGTGCCAGCAGCGTAGCCGACAGGGGTTACAATGAGCAGTTCTTC	CASSVADRGYNEQFF
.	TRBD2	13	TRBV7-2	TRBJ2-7	TGTGCCAGCAAACTAGCGGGAGCAGAAGAGCAGTACTTC	CASKLAGAEEQYF
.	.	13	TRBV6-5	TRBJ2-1	TGTGCCAGCACCCCTACGCTCCACAATGAGCAGTTCTTC	CASTPTLHNEQFF
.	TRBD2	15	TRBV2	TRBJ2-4	TGTGCCAGCAGTGCCCCGGGACTAGCGGGGGGTATTCAGTACTTC	CASSAPGLAGGIQYF
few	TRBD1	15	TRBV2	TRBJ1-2	TGTGCCAGCCGGGGAACAGGGGGCAGGCTGTATGGCTACACCTTC	CASRGTGGRLYGYTF
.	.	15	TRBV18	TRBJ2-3	TGTGCCAGCTCACCACCGGGCCCTAGCGAAGATACGCAGTATTTT	CASSPPGPSEDTQYF
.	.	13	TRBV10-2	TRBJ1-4	TGCGCCAGTAGACAGGCAACTAATGAAAAACTGTTTTTT	CASRQATNEKLFF
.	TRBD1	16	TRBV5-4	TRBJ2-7	TGTGCCAGCAGCAAATACACCGGGACAGGGGCCTACGAGCAGTACTTC	CASSKYTGTGAYEQYF
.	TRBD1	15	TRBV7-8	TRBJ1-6	TGTGCCAGCAGCCGAGGACAGGGCCTTAATTCACCCCTCCACTTT	CASSRGQGLNSPLHF
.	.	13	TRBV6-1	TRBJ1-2	TGTGCCAGCAGGCTAGACAGAGACTATGGCTACACCTTC	CASRLDRDYGYTF
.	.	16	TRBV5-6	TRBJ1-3	TGTGCCAGCAGCGACGGACTGACGGGGTGGGGAAACACCATATATTTT	CASSDGLTGWGNTIYF
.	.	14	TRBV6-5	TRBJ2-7	TGTGCCAGCAGTTTCAGGGGACGGTTCTACGAGCAGTACTTC	CASSFRGRFYEQYF
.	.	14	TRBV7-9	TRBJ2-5	TGTGCCAGCAGCTCGTCCGGGGGGCTTGAGACCCAGTACTTC	CASSSSGGLETQYF
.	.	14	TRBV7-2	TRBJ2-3	TGTGCCAGCAGCCCCGTCGGCGGTGAAGATACGCAGTATTTT	CASSPVGGEDTQYF
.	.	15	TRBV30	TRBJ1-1	TGTGCCTGGCAGTTCGGGGGAGTAAAGACAGTTGAAGCTTTCTTT	CAWQFGGVKTVEAFF
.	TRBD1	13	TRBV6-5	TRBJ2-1	TGTGCCAGCTCCCGGACAGGGGGGAATGAGCAGTTCTTC	CASSRTGGNEQFF
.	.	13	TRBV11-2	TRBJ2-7	TGTGCCAGCAGCTTAGCCGGAGGTTCCGAGCAGTACTTC	CASSLAGGSEQYF
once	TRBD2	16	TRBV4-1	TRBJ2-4	TGCGCCAGCAGCTACCCCGTGCGGGGGGCCAAAAACATTCAGTACTTC	CASSYPVRGAKNIQYF
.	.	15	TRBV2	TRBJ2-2	TGTGCCAGCGGCCCTTCCAGGTTCGACACCGGGGAGCTGTTTTTT	CASGPSRFDTGELFF
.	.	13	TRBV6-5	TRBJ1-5	TGTGCCAGCAGCCTCCAGGACAATCAGCCCCAGCATTTT	CASSLQDNQPQHF
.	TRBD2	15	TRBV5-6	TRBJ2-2	TGTGCCAGCAGCTTTGGGCTAGCGGAAAGCGGGGAGCTGTTTTTT	CASSFGLAESGELFF
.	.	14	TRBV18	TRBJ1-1	TGTGCCAGCTCAACGTCTGGGAGTGGGGGGAGAGCTTTCTTT	CASSTSGSGGRAFF
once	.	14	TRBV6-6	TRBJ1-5	TGTGCCAGCAGTCAATACAGGGAAAGTCAGCCCCAGCATTTT	CASSQYRESQPQHF
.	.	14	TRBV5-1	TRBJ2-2	TGCGCCAGCAGCTTGACAGGGACCGCCGGGGAGCTGTTTTTT	CASSLTGTAGELFF
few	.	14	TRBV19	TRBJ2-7	TGTGCCAGTAGTATGCTTCGAGCGCCCTACGAGCAGTACTTC	CASSMLRAPYEQYF
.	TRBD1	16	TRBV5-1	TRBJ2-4	TGCGCCAGCAGCCCGCCAGGGGGCTTGGCCAAAAACATTCAGTACTTC	CASSPPGGLAKNIQYF
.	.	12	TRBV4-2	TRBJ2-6	TGTGCCAGCAGCCGCGGAGGGGACGTCCTGACTTTC	CASSRGGDVLTF
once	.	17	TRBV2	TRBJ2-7	TGTGCCAGCAGTGAAGAACCAGGACAGCGGGATTTGGAAGAGCAGTACTTC	CASSEEPGQRDLEEQYF
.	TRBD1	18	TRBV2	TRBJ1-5	TGTGCCAGCAGCCCCGACTTAAATAGACAGGGGCGCAATCAGCCCCAGCATTTT	CASSPDLNRQGRNQPQHF
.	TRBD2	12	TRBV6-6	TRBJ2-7	TGTGCCAGCCGGGGGGGTGCCTACGAGCAGTACTTC	CASRGGAYEQYF
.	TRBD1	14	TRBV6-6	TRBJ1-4	TGTGCCAGCAGAACAGGGGTTTCTAATGAAAAACTGTTTTTT	CASRTGVSNEKLFF
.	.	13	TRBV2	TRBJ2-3	TGTGCCAGCAGTGCTACAGGGCTAGATACGCAGTATTTT	CASSATGLDTQYF
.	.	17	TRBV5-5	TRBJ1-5	TGTGCCAGCAGCTTGGAAGGGCCGAGGGGCGGGGATCAGCCCCAGCATTTT	CASSLEGPRGGDQPQHF
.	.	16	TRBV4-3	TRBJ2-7	TGCGCCAGCAGCCAAGGATCGGGTGGCAGTTCCTACGAGCAGTACTTC	CASSQGSGGSSYEQYF